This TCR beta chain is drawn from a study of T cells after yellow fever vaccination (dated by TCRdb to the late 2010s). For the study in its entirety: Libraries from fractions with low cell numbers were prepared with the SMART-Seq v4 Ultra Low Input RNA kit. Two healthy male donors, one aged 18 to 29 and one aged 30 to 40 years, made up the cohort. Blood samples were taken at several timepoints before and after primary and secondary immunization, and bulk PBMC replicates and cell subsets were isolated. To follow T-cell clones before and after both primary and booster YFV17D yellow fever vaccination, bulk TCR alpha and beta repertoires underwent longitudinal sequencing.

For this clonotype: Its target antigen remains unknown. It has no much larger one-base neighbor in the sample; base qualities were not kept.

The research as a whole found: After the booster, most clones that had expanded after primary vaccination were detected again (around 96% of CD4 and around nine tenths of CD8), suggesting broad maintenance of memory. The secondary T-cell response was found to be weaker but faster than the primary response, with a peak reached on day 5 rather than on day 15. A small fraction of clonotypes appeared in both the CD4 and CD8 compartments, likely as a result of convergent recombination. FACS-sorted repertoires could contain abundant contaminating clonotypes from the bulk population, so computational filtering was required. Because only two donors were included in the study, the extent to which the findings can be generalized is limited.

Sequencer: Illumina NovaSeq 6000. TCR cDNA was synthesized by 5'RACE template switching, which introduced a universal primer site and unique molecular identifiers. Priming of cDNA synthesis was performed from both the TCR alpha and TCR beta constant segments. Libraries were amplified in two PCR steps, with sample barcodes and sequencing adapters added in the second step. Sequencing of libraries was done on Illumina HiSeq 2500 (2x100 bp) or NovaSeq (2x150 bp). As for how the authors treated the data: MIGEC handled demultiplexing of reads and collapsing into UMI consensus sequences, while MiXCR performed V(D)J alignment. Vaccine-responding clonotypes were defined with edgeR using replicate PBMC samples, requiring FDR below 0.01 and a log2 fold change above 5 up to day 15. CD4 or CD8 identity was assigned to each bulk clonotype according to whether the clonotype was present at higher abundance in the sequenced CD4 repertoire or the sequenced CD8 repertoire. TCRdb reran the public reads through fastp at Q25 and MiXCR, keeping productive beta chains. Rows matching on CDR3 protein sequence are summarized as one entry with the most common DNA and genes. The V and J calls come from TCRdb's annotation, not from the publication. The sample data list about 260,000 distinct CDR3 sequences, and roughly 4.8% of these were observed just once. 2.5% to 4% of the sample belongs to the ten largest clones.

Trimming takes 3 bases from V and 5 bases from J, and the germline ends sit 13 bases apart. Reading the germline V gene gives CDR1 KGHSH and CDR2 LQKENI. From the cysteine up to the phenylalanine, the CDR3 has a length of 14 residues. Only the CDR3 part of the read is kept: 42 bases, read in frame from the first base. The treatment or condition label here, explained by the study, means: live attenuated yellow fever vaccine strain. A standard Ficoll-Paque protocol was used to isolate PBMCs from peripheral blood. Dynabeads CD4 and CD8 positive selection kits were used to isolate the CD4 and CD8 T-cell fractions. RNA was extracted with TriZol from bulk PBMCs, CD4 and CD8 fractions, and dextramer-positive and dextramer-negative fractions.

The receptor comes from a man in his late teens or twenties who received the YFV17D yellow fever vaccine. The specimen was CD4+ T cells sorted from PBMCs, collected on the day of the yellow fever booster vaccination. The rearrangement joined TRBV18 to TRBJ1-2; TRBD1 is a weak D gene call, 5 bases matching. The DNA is TGTGCCAGCTCACCCCCGGGACGGGTGTATGGCTACACCTTC. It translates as CASSPPGRVYGYTF. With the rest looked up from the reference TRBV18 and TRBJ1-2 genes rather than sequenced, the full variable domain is NAGVMQNPRHLVRRRGQEARLRCSPMKGHSHVYWYRQLPEEGLKFMVYLQKENIIDESGMPKERFSAEFPKEGPSILRIQQVVRGDSAAYFCASSPPGRVYGYTFGSGTRLTVV.